The 24 T cell receptor beta chains given below trace back to one sample, sequenced in a study of blood T cell repertoires in COVID-19 (dated by TCRdb to 2020 to 2022). The library was built by means of the immunoSEQ multiplex PCR assay. The immuneACCESS repertoire file appears here via TCRdb, limited to in-frame rearrangements. These files lack a portion of the clones; in checked studies, under half of the deficit traces to unresolved V genes, and the cause of the others is not known. A total of 60,000 to 85,000 clones appear in this sample, 80% to 90% of them only once. The ten largest clones represent over 25% of the sample. Material for sequencing was peripheral blood. The receptors derive from a woman of 80 years or more with active or convalescent COVID-19.

The chain has TRBV24-1 and TRBJ2-1; 11 nucleotides line up with TRBD2. V gave up 10 bases and J gave up 4 bases; unmatched junction bases: 2. This CDR3 is 13 amino acids long. Germline V gene sequence: CDR1 KGHDR, CDR2 SFDVKD. CDR3 sequence (DNA): TGTGCCACGGCTAGCGGGGGGTACAATGAGCAGTTCTTC. Translation: CATASGGYNEQFF.

This clone has just a few counts. This sequence joins TRBV5-5 and TRBJ2-2; tentative D call: TRBD1 (5 bases). Trimming cost V 3 bases and J 1 base, with 13 bases left between them. From germline, CDR1 is SGHKS and CDR2 YYEKEE (reference sequence). This CDR3 contains 16 residues. The CDR3 sequence is CASSSHGHMNTGELFF. CDR3 coding DNA: TGTGCCAGCAGCTCGCACGGACATATGAACACCGGGGAGCTGTTTTTT.

The genes are TRBV12-5 and TRBJ1-6, with TRBD1 as a possible D gene (5 bases). V was cut by 6 bases and J by 8 bases, with 11 bases left in between. The CDR3 extends over 13 amino acids. Germline CDR1 and CDR2: LGHNT and FRNRAP. The CDR3 DNA reads as TGTGCTAGTGGCGGAGGGGATCATTCACCCCTCCACTTT. Translation gives CASGGGDHSPLHF.

V gene TRBV7-9 combines with J gene TRBJ1-4, with 7 nucleotides matching TRBD1. From germline, CDR1 is SEHNR and CDR2 FQNEAQ (reference sequence). The CDR3 spans 15 residues. J lost 14 bases, V lost 0 bases, and 12 bases had no gene match. The CDR3 region has the DNA TGTGCCAGCAGCTTAGCGGGGGACAGTTCGACGAGGCTGTTTTTT. Translating gives CASSLAGDSSTRLFF.

The chain uses TRBV19 and TRBJ2-5; TRBD2 is a possible D gene (6 bases). The CDR3 loop spans 15 amino acids. Germline CDR1 reads LNHDA; CDR2 reads SQIVND (reference sequence). Between the trimmed V and J ends, which lost 6 bases and 3 bases, there was a span of 17 bases. The chain's CDR3 is CASSLGAGREETQYF. The CDR3 DNA is TGTGCCAGTAGCTTAGGGGCGGGGAGAGAAGAGACCCAGTACTTC.

This clone was seen a single time. The chain carries TRBV28 and TRBJ2-7; 12 bases match TRBD1. The CDR3 runs 15 residues. The junction had 10 bases not matched to a gene; V was cut back by 6 bases and J by 7 bases. The V gene's germline CDR1 is MDHEN and CDR2 SYDVKM. The CDR3 coding sequence is TGTGCCAGCAGACTACCGGGACAGGGGGCAGGGGAGCAGTACTTC. It specifies CASRLPGQGAGEQYF.

The chain has TRBV4-2 and TRBJ1-3, with 7 bases matching TRBD1. CDR1 is LGHNA and CDR2 is YNFKEQ in the germline V gene. The length of the CDR3 is 20 residues. V gave up 0 bases and J gave up 4 bases; unmatched junction bases: 18. The DNA for the CDR3 is TGTGCCAGCAGCCAAGAACCCCGGGGGGGGACAGTTAGGTGCGGAAACACCATATATTTT. Protein: CASSQEPRGGTVRCGNTIYF.

CDR3 amino acids: CASSQRAVAGELFF. The CDR3 DNA is TGTGCCAGCAGCCAGAGGGCCGTTGCCGGGGAGCTGTTTTTT. The chain combines TRBV3-1 (or the pseudogene TRBV3-2) with TRBJ2-2, with TRBD2 as a possible D gene (5 bases). V was cut by 3 bases and J by 6 bases, with 11 bases left in between. Germline V lookup: CDR1 LGHDT, CDR2 YNNKEL (reference sequence). The length of the CDR3 is 14 residues.

This rearrangement joins TRBV21-1 to TRBJ1-2; TRBD1 is taken as the D call from the table, unchecked against the DNA. TRBV21-1 is a known pseudogene. The CDR3 runs to 15 residues. CDR3 sequence reads: CASSARQGPNYGYTF. The CDR3, as DNA: TGTGCCAGCAGCGCACGACAGGGACCTAACTATGGCTACACCTTC.

This clone was recorded a few times. The chain carries TRBV7-8 and TRBJ2-2, with a weak D call TRBD2 (6 bases). The CDR3 contains 19 residues. Germline-derived CDR1 and CDR2 are SGHVS and FQNEAQ. Trimming pared 5 bases from V and 3 bases from J, leaving 25 bases between. Here the CDR3 reads CASSPITPRGLRDTGELFF. The CDR3 DNA follows: TGTGCCAGCAGCCCCATCACCCCCCGGGGACTCAGAGACACCGGGGAGCTGTTTTTT.

The chain employs TRBV2 and TRBJ1-2; D remains ambiguous. The CDR3 covers 15 residues. V dropped 2 bases and J dropped 2 bases, with 12 bases sitting between them. The V gene's germline CDR1 is SNHLY and CDR2 FYNNEI. The CDR3 region has the DNA TGTGCCAGCAGTGAATGGTTTGGAGTCAACTATGGCTACACCTTC. Translation gives CASSEWFGVNYGYTF.

The gene calls are TRBV27 and TRBJ2-7; TRBD1 matches at 9 bases. Germline V gene lookup returns CDR1 MNHEY and CDR2 SMNVEV (reference sequence). CDR3 length equals 18 residues. V lost 2 bases and J lost 1; bases outside the gene matches: 12. The CDR3 DNA is TGTGCCAGCAGTTTAAAGGCCGGGACAGGGTCTGGGTCCTACGAGCAGTACTTC. Amino acid sequence: CASSLKAGTGSGSYEQYF.

The rearrangement links TRBV25-1 to TRBJ2-7, with a tentative D call TRBD2 (5 bases). CDR1 and CDR2 (germline): MGHDK, SYGVNS. This CDR3 contains 13 residues. Trimming stripped 5 bases from V and 3 bases from J, with 11 bases between. The CDR3 loop reads CASSRPGNYEQYF. As DNA, the CDR3 is TGTGCCAGCAGTAGGCCCGGGAACTACGAGCAGTACTTC.

This clone was picked up one time. This chain uses TRBV5-6 with TRBJ1-4; D is undetermined. V was cut by 0 bases and J by 8 bases, with 8 bases left in between. Germline assignment: CDR1 SGHDT and CDR2 YYEEEE. CDR3 size: 13 residues. DNA of the CDR3: TGTGCCAGCAGCTTGGAGAGCCGGGAAAAACTGTTTTTT. It translates to CASSLESREKLFF. The whole variable domain, filled in from reference TRBV5-6 and TRBJ1-4, reads DAGVTQSPTHLIKTRGQQVTLRCSPKSGHDTVSWYQQALGQGPQFIFQYYEEEERQRGNFPDRFSGHQFPNYSSELNVNALLLGDSALYLCASSLESREKLFFGSGTQLSVL.

The chain carries TRBV20-1 and TRBJ1-2; D may be TRBD1 (5 bases). This CDR3 comprises 10 residues. CDR1 and CDR2 (germline): DFQATT, SNEGSKA (reference sequence). V was cut by 4 bases and J by 7 bases, with 7 bases left in between. The CDR3, as DNA: TGCAGTGCTAAAGGGGTTGGCTACACCTTC. Its protein is CSAKGVGYTF.

The chain has TRBV6-5 and TRBJ2-1, with D perhaps matching TRBD2 (6 bases). V was cut by 4 bases and J by 2 bases, with 12 bases left in between. The CDR3 has 15 amino acids. Germline V gene lookup returns CDR1 MNHEY and CDR2 SVGAGI. As DNA, the CDR3 is TGTGCCAGCAGTTTAAGGGAGGTGACCTACAATGAGCAGTTCTTC. It translates to CASSLREVTYNEQFF.

The chain recombines TRBV5-4 with TRBJ1-1; no clear D. In germline, CDR1 is SGHNT, CDR2 YYREEE (reference sequence). The CDR3 contains 14 residues. V dropped 1 base and J dropped 1 base, with 8 bases sitting between them. The DNA of the CDR3 is TGTGCCAGCAGCTTGAGTTACGGGAACACTGAAGCTTTCTTT. It translates to CASSLSYGNTEAFF. The whole variable domain, remainder taken from reference TRBV5-4 and TRBJ1-1, is ETGVTQSPTHLIKTRGQQVTLRCSSQSGHNTVSWYQQALGQGPQFIFQYYREEENGRGNFPPRFSGLQFPNYSSELNVNALELDDSALYLCASSLSYGNTEAFFGQGTRLTVV.

This chain connects TRBV10-3 to TRBJ2-5, with TRBD2 identical over 12 bases. V shed 8 bases and J 3 bases; nucleotides not matched to a gene: 4. The CDR3 runs 14 residues. Germline lookup yields CDR1 ENHRY and CDR2 SYGVKD. In DNA form, the CDR3 reads TGTGCCATCGGAGCTAGCGGGGGGGAAGAGACCCAGTACTTC. Its protein product is CAIGASGGEETQYF.

This sequence joins TRBV7-9 and TRBJ1-5; 8 bases are a match to TRBD1. The CDR3 has 17 amino acids. V trimming: 3 bases; J trimming: 8 bases; junction bases outside the gene matches: 15. The germline gives CDR1 SEHNR, CDR2 FQNEAQ (reference sequence). The CDR3 here is CASSFAGQGGISEPQHF. CDR3 sequence (DNA): TGTGCCAGCAGCTTTGCAGGACAGGGTGGTATAAGTGAGCCCCAGCATTTT.

V and J are TRBV5-5 and TRBJ2-3; TRBD1 is a possible D gene (6 bases). Trimming pared 0 bases from V and 2 bases from J, leaving 13 bases between. Per the germline V gene, CDR1 is SGHKS and CDR2 is YYEKEE (reference sequence). The CDR3 covers 16 residues. CDR3: CASSLGPGVITDTQYF. In nucleotides, the CDR3 is TGTGCCAGCAGCTTGGGCCCAGGGGTCATCACAGATACGCAGTATTTT.

This clone was counted a single time. The rearrangement links TRBV10-3 to TRBJ1-5, with D possibly TRBD1 on 6 matching bases. CDR1 is ENHRY, CDR2 SYGVKD, per germline. The CDR3 extends over 15 amino acids. Trimming removed 10 bases from V and 0 bases from J, with 16 bases in between. The CDR3 here is CATSTGHYSNQPQHF. The CDR3 nucleotides read TGTGCCACCTCAACAGGGCACTATAGCAATCAGCCCCAGCATTTT.

The sample holds one count of this clone. The chain links TRBV10-3 to TRBJ1-4; D is possibly TRBD1 (6 bases). V lost 6 bases to trimming and J lost 5 bases, with 10 bases between them. In germline, CDR1 is ENHRY, CDR2 SYGVKD. CDR3 length: 13 amino acids. The CDR3 loop reads CAISGQTNEKLFF. The CDR3, as DNA: TGTGCCATCAGCGGACAGACGAATGAAAAACTGTTTTTT.

The gene calls are TRBV18 and TRBJ1-5; the D gene is possibly TRBD1 (5 bases). Germline CDR1 is KGHSH and CDR2 is LQKENI. Trimming took 3 bases from V and 2 from J, leaving 14 bases between them. The CDR3 is made up of 16 amino acids. The CDR3, as DNA: TGTGCCAGCTCACCGAAAGGGGCTGGAGGCAATCAGCCCCAGCATTTT. It specifies CASSPKGAGGNQPQHF.

This clone was counted a few times. The chain is built from TRBV10-3 and TRBJ1-5, with 8 bases matching TRBD1. Trimming removed 4 bases from V and 4 bases from J; junction bases left unmatched: 9. Germline lookup yields CDR1 ENHRY and CDR2 SYGVKD. The length of the CDR3 is 16 residues. In DNA form, the CDR3 reads TGTGCCATCAGTGTGGGGGGGACAGGAGTTAATCAGCCCCAGCATTTT. Encoded protein: CAISVGGTGVNQPQHF.